The 15 T cell receptor beta chains reported below all come from one sample, sequenced in a study of identical twins. MiXCR was run by TCRdb on the 5' RACE reads, yielding one entry per CDR3 protein. The sample contains 700,000 to 950,000 distinct CDR3 sequences, approximately 13% of which appear only once. Another study also made use of these data, one on yellow fever vaccine responses in identical twins.

Sequenced sample: PBMCs. These receptor sequences come from a woman aged 18-35 years in good health.

This clonotype was seen many times. The V call is TRBV14, the J call TRBJ2-2, with TRBD2 matching 8 bases. Germline V gives CDR1 SGHDN, CDR2 FVKESK. Unmatched junction bases numbered 8, after V lost 4 bases and J lost 4 bases. The CDR3 has 16 residues. The CDR3 sequence is CASSPQAGAATGELFF. CDR3 nucleotides: TGTGCCAGCAGCCCCCAAGCGGGGGCTGCCACCGGGGAGCTGTTTTTT.

The chain recombines TRBV29-1 with TRBJ2-3; TRBD2 agrees at 9 bases. The V gene end was trimmed by 7 bases and the J gene end by 2 bases; junction bases not matched to a gene: 10. This CDR3 contains 15 residues. Germline CDR1 and CDR2: SQVTM and ANQGSEA. CDR3 loop: CSAEFSGRTTDTQYF. As DNA, the CDR3 is TGCAGCGCGGAGTTCAGCGGGAGGACCACAGATACGCAGTATTTT.

In its sample, this clonotype was seen many times. The chain recombines TRBV5-1 with TRBJ2-1; 13 bases align to TRBD2. There are 16 residues in the CDR3. The trim removed 3 bases at V and 4 bases at J, leaving 4 bases unmatched. Germline lookup yields CDR1 SGHRS and CDR2 YFSETQ. CDR3 DNA: TGCGCCAGCAGCTACGGACTAGCGGGAGCTTACAATGAGCAGTTCTTC. This codes for CASSYGLAGAYNEQFF.

This clonotype was seen only a few times. This chain links TRBV11-2 with TRBJ2-3; TRBD1 aligns across 9 bases. The CDR3 consists of 15 residues. In germline, CDR1 is SGHAT, CDR2 FQNNGV. J lost 5 bases, V lost 4 bases, and 7 bases had no gene match. CDR3 bases: TGTGCCAGCAGCTACCGGGACAGGGAATTAGATACGCAGTATTTT. As protein: CASSYRDRELDTQYF.

This clonotype has only a few counts. This sequence joins TRBV7-8 and TRBJ2-3; no clear D. Germline lookup yields CDR1 SGHVS and CDR2 FQNEAQ. The CDR3 is 16 residues long. With 2 bases removed from V and 2 bases from J, the gap between germline ends came to 14 bases. The CDR3 here is CASSLNERSFTDTQYF. The CDR3 DNA sequence: TGTGCCAGCAGCTTAAACGAACGGTCATTCACAGATACGCAGTATTTT.

The V gene is TRBV24-1, the J gene TRBJ2-1, with unresolved D. The germline V gene has CDR1 KGHDR and CDR2 SFDVKD. The germline V and J ends were trimmed by 4 bases and 8 bases, with 17 bases remaining between them. The CDR3 spans 15 residues. CDR3 nucleotide sequence: TGTGCCACCAGTGACCCCAGCAAAAGCCTTGATGAGCAGTTCTTC. It encodes CATSDPSKSLDEQFF.

Of note for this clonotype: Being one base from a much bigger clone, this may be a read error. The rearrangement uses TRBV10-3 and TRBJ2-2; D may be TRBD2 (6 bases). Germline V gives CDR1 ENHRY, CDR2 SYGVKD. CDR3 length: 15 amino acids. Here the CDR3 reads CAITERATGTWELFF. The DNA of the CDR3 is TGTGCCATCACTGAGCGGGCCACGGGGACCTGGGAGCTGTTTTTT.

In this sample, this clonotype turned up a few times. The chain is built from TRBV28 and TRBJ1-4; D ambiguous. The V end lost 5 bases, the J end lost 5 bases, and 15 bases lay between the germline ends. This CDR3 has 15 residues. From germline, CDR1 is MDHEN and CDR2 SYDVKM. The CDR3 DNA is TGTGCCAGCAGTCGCACGACACGGGCAAATGAAAAACTGTTTTTT. As protein: CASSRTTRANEKLFF.

There are a few counts of this clonotype. The chain is built from TRBV27 and TRBJ2-1; tentatively, D is TRBD2 (6 bases). The germline V gene has CDR1 MNHEY and CDR2 SMNVEV (reference sequence). Trimming took off 1 base at V and 5 bases at J, with 9 bases between the two ends. CDR3 size: 14 residues. The CDR3 DNA follows: TGTGCCAGCAGTTTATATGGCGGGGACAATGAGCAGTTCTTC. Amino acid sequence: CASSLYGGDNEQFF.

The chain is built from TRBV12-3 or TRBV12-4 and TRBJ2-4; TRBD2 agrees at 14 bases. The CDR3 extends over 15 amino acids. The trim removed 5 bases at V and 4 bases at J, leaving 1 base unmatched. The CDR3 loop is CASSRLAGGKNIQYF. The CDR3 nucleotides read TGTGCCAGCAGTCGACTAGCGGGGGGGAAAAACATTCAGTACTTC.

This clonotype was detected many times. The chain couples TRBV10-3 to TRBJ2-7, with 7 bases fitting TRBD2. The CDR3 has 11 amino acids. Germline CDR1 and CDR2: ENHRY and SYGVKD. V shed 4 bases, J shed 6 bases, and the junction held 0 bases outside the gene matches. For the CDR3, the DNA is TGTGCCATCAGTGCTAGCGGCGAGCAGTACTTC. Encoded protein: CAISASGEQYF.

This clonotype was counted a few times. CDR3 nucleotide sequence: TGTGCCACCAGTGAAACCTATACAGGGGACACCGGGGAGCTGTTTTTT. Residues: CATSETYTGDTGELFF. The chain employs TRBV24-1 and TRBJ2-2; 7 bases line up with TRBD1. V lost 4 bases and J lost 3; bases outside the gene matches: 7. The CDR3 is made up of 16 amino acids. Per germline, CDR1 KGHDR and CDR2 SFDVKD.

The chain joins TRBV6-4 to TRBJ2-7, with TRBD2 matching over 7 bases. Germline V gene lookup returns CDR1 MRHNA and CDR2 SNTAGT. The J segment lost 2 bases and the V segment lost 7 bases, leaving 14 bases of the junction unmatched. This CDR3 region has 16 residues. DNA for the CDR3: TGTGCCAGCACCTTTGGCGGGAGCGGGCCAACCTACGAGCAGTACTTC. Its translation is CASTFGGSGPTYEQYF.

The V gene is TRBV6-2 or TRBV6-3, the J gene TRBJ2-3, with TRBD2 identical over 14 bases. V was clipped by 7 bases and J by 4 bases; unmatched bases: 19. Germline CDR1 reads MNHEY; CDR2 reads SVGEGT. This CDR3 region has 20 residues. CDR3 in DNA: TGTGCCAGCACCCCGAAGGGGACTAGCGGGAGATGGGGCGCGGCAGATACGCAGTATTTT. This translates into CASTPKGTSGRWGAADTQYF.

This clonotype has a count of ten or more. The V and J genes are TRBV6-4 and TRBJ2-2; the match to TRBD2 covers 9 bases. Germline V CDR1 and CDR2: MRHNA, SNTAGT. Germline trimming cut 6 bases from V and 5 bases from J; bases unmatched to any gene: 4. This CDR3 spans 14 amino acids. The CDR3 nucleotides read TGTGCCAGCAGCGCAAGCGGGGGGACCGGGGAGCTGTTTTTT. Its translation is CASSASGGTGELFF.